These T cell receptor beta chains were read from a single sample in a study of blood T cell repertoires in COVID-19. Clones were read by immunoSEQ multiplex PCR, and TCRdb kept only the in-frame ones, dropping some. Of about 130,000 clones listed, less than 85% are singletons. Sequencing was done on a sample of peripheral blood. The receptors stem from a woman in her sixties or seventies with acute or convalescent COVID-19. The CDR3 runs from the conserved cysteine through the conserved F or W. D genes are given only for firm matches. Size is stated for part of the rows, as once, few or many counts, or as a class when the clone is expanded.

>TRBV11-2|-|-|TRBJ1-2
CASSLTGGWNYGYTF
TGTGCCAGCAGCCTAACCGGGGGGTGGAACTATGGCTACACCTTC
>TRBV11-1|-|TRBD2|TRBJ2-3
CASSLESGGGTDTQYF
TGTGCCAGCAGCTTGGAGAGCGGGGGGGGCACAGATACGCAGTATTTT
>TRBV19|few|-|TRBJ1-1
CASNWQLNTEAFF
TGTGCCAGTAATTGGCAGTTAAACACTGAAGCTTTCTTT
>TRBV7-8|-|-|TRBJ1-2
CASSLYAGQTNYGYTF
TGTGCCAGCAGCTTGTACGCTGGACAGACGAACTATGGCTACACCTTC
>TRBV6-5|-|-|TRBJ1-5
CASEQGDSNQPQHF
TGTGCCAGCGAACAGGGAGATAGCAATCAGCCCCAGCATTTT
>TRBV7-2|-|-|TRBJ1-3
CASSFFRGSGNTIYF
TGTGCCAGCAGCTTCTTTCGGGGATCTGGAAACACCATATATTTT
>TRBV5-1|-|-|TRBJ2-1
CASSGGSSYNEQFF
TGCGCCAGCAGCGGGGGGAGCTCCTACAATGAGCAGTTCTTC
>TRBV9|-|-|TRBJ1-3
CASSRGRDTIYF
TGTGCCAGCAGCAGAGGGAGAGACACCATATATTTT
>TRBV7-9|once|-|TRBJ1-5
CASSLTGGLSQPQHF
TGTGCCAGCAGCTTAACAGGAGGGCTCAGTCAGCCCCAGCATTTT
>TRBV19|few|-|TRBJ1-2
CATKRTVGQGNYGYTF
TGTGCCACCAAGAGGACAGTGGGGCAGGGTAACTATGGCTACACCTTC
>TRBV7-2|-|TRBD1|TRBJ2-2
CASSPRGTANTGELFF
TGTGCCAGCAGCCCCCGAGGGACAGCGAACACCGGGGAGCTGTTTTTT
>TRBV12-3/TRBV12-4|-|-|TRBJ2-2
CASTQEADGELFF
TGTGCCAGCACCCAGGAGGCGGACGGGGAGCTGTTTTTT
>TRBV6-5|-|TRBD1|TRBJ1-4
CATRPPGGEKLFF
TGTGCCACCAGGCCCCCAGGGGGTGAAAAACTGTTTTTT
>TRBV5-1|-|-|TRBJ1-6
CASSLGEGGGNSPLHF
TGCGCCAGCAGCTTGGGGGAGGGTGGAGGTAATTCACCCCTCCACTTT
>TRBV5-1|-|TRBD1|TRBJ1-5
CASSPGTVSNQPQHF
TGCGCCAGCAGCCCGGGGACAGTTAGCAATCAGCCCCAGCATTTT
>TRBV6-5|-|TRBD2|TRBJ2-1
CASSRGLAGVNEQFF
TGTGCCAGCAGTCGGGGCCTAGCGGGGGTCAATGAGCAGTTCTTC
>TRBV13|-|-|TRBJ2-1
CASSMPSAGGYNEQFF
TGTGCCAGCAGTATGCCTTCTGCGGGCGGCTACAATGAGCAGTTCTTC
>TRBV4-2|-|-|TRBJ1-1
CASSQAPRRMNTEAFF
TGTGCCAGCAGCCAAGCTCCCCGGAGGATGAACACTGAAGCTTTCTTT
>TRBV4-2|few|-|TRBJ1-3
CASSQDGGSGNTIYF
TGTGCCAGCAGCCAAGATGGAGGGTCTGGAAACACCATATATTTT
>TRBV7-6|-|TRBD1|TRBJ1-2
CASSSNDRQGLYGYTF
TGTGCCAGCAGCTCAAACGATAGACAGGGCCTCTATGGCTACACCTTC
>TRBV10-2|-|-|TRBJ2-6
CASSDRGANVLTF
TGCGCCAGCAGTGACAGGGGGGCCAACGTCCTGACTTTC
>TRBV29-1|-|-|TRBJ1-4
CSVRAGAGNEKLFF
TGCAGCGTCCGGGCAGGGGCCGGTAATGAAAAACTGTTTTTT
>TRBV2|-|TRBD1|TRBJ2-7
CASSPKGQAYEQYF
TGTGCCAGCAGTCCCAAGGGACAGGCCTACGAGCAGTACTTC
>TRBV5-6|few|TRBD1|TRBJ1-3
CASSLDRGLAGNTIYF
TGTGCCAGCAGCTTGGACAGGGGGCTGGCTGGAAACACCATATATTTT
>TRBV7-2|-|-|TRBJ2-4
CASSLVGLSAKNIQYF
TGTGCCAGCAGCTTAGTTGGCCTTTCAGCCAAAAACATTCAGTACTTC
>TRBV27|-|TRBD1|TRBJ1-5
CASSSLTGQGGIQPQHF
TGTGCCAGCAGTTCCCTGACGGGACAGGGAGGAATTCAGCCCCAGCATTTT
>TRBV10-3|once|-|TRBJ2-2
CAITVSYTGELFF
TGTGCCATCACCGTCTCTTACACCGGGGAGCTGTTTTTT
>TRBV11-1|-|-|TRBJ2-5
CASSFQNQETQYF
TGTGCCAGCAGCTTTCAGAACCAAGAGACCCAGTACTTC
>TRBV10-1|-|TRBD1|TRBJ1-6
CASPRRDRVLFHNSPLHF
TGCGCCAGCCCGAGGAGGGACAGGGTTCTCTTCCATAATTCACCCCTCCACTTT
>TRBV29-1|-|-|TRBJ1-1
CSGLRGGGTEAFF
TGCAGCGGGCTGCGCGGGGGCGGCACTGAAGCTTTCTTT
>TRBV6-1|-|-|TRBJ1-1
CASSEEGGDTEAFF
TGTGCCAGCAGTGAAGAGGGGGGGGACACTGAAGCTTTCTTT
>TRBV5-6|-|TRBD1|TRBJ1-2
CASSIGQGVGYTF
TGTGCCAGCAGCATCGGACAGGGGGTGGGCTACACCTTC
>TRBV6-5|few|-|TRBJ1-2
CASTLYRVGYTF
TGTGCCAGCACCCTCTACAGGGTCGGCTACACCTTC
>TRBV4-1|-|-|TRBJ1-5
CASSYEEQGNQPQHF
TGCGCCAGCAGCTACGAAGAACAGGGCAATCAGCCCCAGCATTTT
>TRBV3-1/TRBV3-2|-|-|TRBJ1-1
CASSSTGNTEAFF
TGTGCCAGCTCCTCCACAGGGAACACTGAAGCTTTCTTT
>TRBV5-4|-|-|TRBJ1-3
CASSRTGSGNTIYF
TGTGCCAGCAGCCGTACAGGTTCTGGAAACACCATATATTTT
>TRBV5-1|-|TRBD1|TRBJ1-4
CASSSGQDNEKLFF
TGCGCCAGCAGCTCCGGACAGGATAATGAAAAACTGTTTTTT
>TRBV18|-|-|TRBJ2-5
CASSPPGSPETQYF
TGTGCCAGCTCACCTCCCGGGAGCCCGGAGACCCAGTACTTC
>TRBV6-1|-|-|TRBJ1-1
CASSSSRGNTEAFF
TGTGCCAGCAGTTCGTCCAGGGGGAACACTGAAGCTTTCTTT
>TRBV12-3/TRBV12-4|-|-|TRBJ2-7
CASGRHEQYF
TGTGCCAGCGGTCGACATGAGCAGTACTTC
>TRBV20-1|few|-|TRBJ1-6
CSASQGGGDNSPLHF
TGCAGTGCTAGTCAAGGAGGAGGGGATAATTCACCCCTCCACTTT
>TRBV4-1|-|-|TRBJ1-2
CASRLPGGYTF
TGCGCCAGCAGACTCCCGGGAGGCTACACCTTC
>TRBV5-1|-|-|TRBJ1-1
CASSLALGSTEAFF
TGCGCCAGCAGCTTGGCCTTAGGGAGCACTGAAGCTTTCTTT
>TRBV11-2|-|TRBD2|TRBJ2-5
CASSGRLAGGETQYF
TGTGCCAGCAGCGGACGACTAGCGGGGGGGGAGACCCAGTACTTC
>TRBV28|-|-|TRBJ1-3
CASSSTGPGNTIYF
TGTGCCAGCAGCTCGACAGGACCTGGAAACACCATATATTTT
>TRBV5-1|-|-|TRBJ2-7
CASSSSVAVGTGEQYF
TGCGCCAGCAGCTCGTCGGTAGCAGTAGGAACGGGAGAGCAGTACTTC
>TRBV25-1|-|-|TRBJ1-1
CASNGSQRSEAFF
TGTGCCAGCAACGGCTCCCAGCGAAGTGAAGCTTTCTTT
>TRBV15|-|-|TRBJ2-5
CATSRGAGGYQETQYF
TGTGCCACCAGCAGAGGCGCCGGGGGATACCAAGAGACCCAGTACTTC
>TRBV10-3|-|-|TRBJ1-2
CAISESSYGYTF
TGTGCCATCAGTGAGTCTAGCTATGGCTACACCTTC
>TRBV30|-|-|TRBJ2-2
CAWSGASNTGELFF
TGTGCCTGGAGTGGGGCGAGTAACACCGGGGAGCTGTTTTTT
>TRBV7-9|few|-|TRBJ1-1
CASADSPNTEAFF
TGTGCCAGCGCCGACAGTCCGAACACTGAAGCTTTCTTT
>TRBV7-6|few|-|TRBJ2-2
CASSLQSGALAGELFF
TGTGCCAGCAGCTTACAGTCTGGGGCGTTGGCCGGGGAGCTGTTTTTT
>TRBV11-2|-|-|TRBJ2-2
CASSLVTPEGELFF
TGTGCCAGCAGCTTAGTTACTCCCGAGGGGGAGCTGTTTTTT